This TCR beta chain was sequenced in a study of Ad26.COV2.S vaccination and SARS-CoV-2 variants. This clone was seen only once. Assay used: immunoSEQ multiplex PCR; TCRdb lists only in-frame clones, some missing. The sample records 75,000 to 100,000 clones, roughly 85% being singletons. Unmatched junction bases numbered 10, after V lost 4 bases and J lost 6 bases. The CDR3 has 15 amino acids. CDR1 and CDR2 from the germline V gene are SGHTA and FQGNSA. Sequenced material: peripheral blood, taken after recovery from COVID-19. This chain uses TRBV7-2 with TRBJ2-3; 7 bases line up with TRBD1. The source of this sequence is a human donor who had recovered from COVID-19. Here the CDR3 reads CASSSQGPPGDTQYF. The CDR3 nucleotides read TGTGCCAGCAGCTCACAGGGGCCCCCAGGCGATACGCAGTATTTT.